Below are 27 T cell receptor beta chains sequenced from a single sample in a study of T cells in Graves' hyperthyroidism and ophthalmopathy. TCR beta CDR3 sequences were amplified from RNA transcripts. Initially, a first-round RT-PCR of the TCR CDR3 employed the HTBI primer set. Using its own MiXCR run on the multiplex PCR reads, TCRdb lists one record per CDR3 protein. The sample records about 350,000 distinct CDR3 sequences, about 18% being singletons. Source material: blood. Receptors originate from a woman younger than 45 with Graves' hyperthyroidism that later progressed to Graves' ophthalmopathy.

This clonotype showed up many times. This chain uses TRBV27 with TRBJ1-2, with 10 bases matching TRBD1. Germline assignment: CDR1 MNHEY and CDR2 SMNVEV (reference sequence). V was clipped by 3 bases and J by 8 bases; unmatched bases: 6. This CDR3 is built from 14 residues. In DNA form, the CDR3 reads TGTGCCAGCAGTTTGACAGGGGGCTCGCAGGGCTACACCTTC. Protein sequence: CASSLTGGSQGYTF.

The rearrangement joins TRBV9 to TRBJ2-1; weak D call: TRBD1 (6 bases). CDR3 length: 16 residues. Germline lookup yields CDR1 SGDLS and CDR2 YYNGEE. V was shortened by 3 bases and J by 6 bases, with 19 bases between the two germline ends. CDR3: CASSAQDSYPCNEQFF. For the CDR3, the DNA is TGTGCCAGCAGCGCCCAGGACAGTTATCCGTGCAATGAGCAGTTCTTC.

This clonotype was seen ten or more times. CDR3 in amino acids: CASSHHGNSPLHF. The CDR3 coding sequence is TGTGCCAGCAGCCATCACGGGAATTCACCCCTCCACTTT. The chain links TRBV7-9 to TRBJ1-6; D not resolved. This CDR3 comprises 13 residues. Trimming cost V 5 bases and J 7 bases, with 9 bases left between them. Germline loops: CDR1 SEHNR, CDR2 FQNEAQ (reference sequence).

This clonotype was counted a few times. V gene TRBV20-1 combines with J gene TRBJ2-5; D is possibly TRBD1 (5 bases). V was pared by 5 bases and J by 3 bases, with 25 bases between. CDR3 length: 17 amino acids. CDR1 is DFQATT, CDR2 SNEGSKA, per germline (reference sequence). The CDR3 DNA reads as TGCAGTGCTTCCTCTTGGGGTTCAGGGATTTTAAAAGAGACCCAGTACTTC. This gives the protein CSASSWGSGILKETQYF.

This clonotype was counted ten times or more. The J gene is TRBJ2-3, the V gene TRBV12-3 or TRBV12-4, with 7 bases identical to TRBD1. J lost 5 bases, V lost 5 bases, and 7 bases had no gene match. This CDR3 is 14 amino acids long. CDR3 residues: CASSPDRERDTQYF. CDR3 bases: TGTGCCAGCAGTCCCGACAGGGAGAGAGATACGCAGTATTTT.

There are a few counts of this clonotype. The chain has TRBV19 and TRBJ2-7, with 10 bases matching TRBD1. The CDR3 sequence is 15 residues long. The trim removed 9 bases at V and 6 bases at J, leaving 14 bases unmatched. Germline values: CDR1 LNHDA, CDR2 SQIVND (reference sequence). The chain's CDR3 is CARKYFGQGVREQYF. The CDR3, as DNA: TGTGCCAGGAAATACTTCGGACAGGGGGTCCGCGAGCAGTACTTC.

J is TRBJ1-4 and V is TRBV27; no definite D call. Trimming pared 0 bases from V and 4 bases from J, leaving 9 bases between. The V gene's germline CDR1 is MNHEY and CDR2 SMNVEV (reference sequence). The CDR3 covers 15 residues. The CDR3 region is CASSLSWLNNEKLFF. The DNA for the CDR3 is TGTGCCAGCAGTTTATCGTGGCTAAATAATGAAAAACTGTTTTTT.

This clonotype was seen repeatedly, ten times or more. The V gene is TRBV12-3 or TRBV12-4, the J gene TRBJ2-1, with D possibly matching TRBD2 (5 bases). The CDR3 has 15 amino acids. Trimming shortened V by 5 bases and J by 3 bases, and 14 bases separated the two germline ends. The CDR3 region has the DNA TGTGCCAGCAGTCCCGACGGGGAGCTCTACAATGAGCAGTTCTTC. This codes for CASSPDGELYNEQFF.

This clonotype was counted many times. The chain joins TRBV10-3 to TRBJ1-6; D is unclear. V dropped 8 bases and J dropped 8 bases, with 13 bases sitting between them. CDR1 ENHRY and CDR2 SYGVKD come from the germline V gene. This CDR3 spans 13 amino acids. The CDR3 sequence: CAIGATVDSPLHF. The CDR3 DNA is TGTGCCATCGGTGCGACGGTGGATTCACCCCTCCACTTT.

V usage is TRBV20-1 and J usage is TRBJ2-1; TRBD2 aligns across 10 bases. V trimming: 8 bases; J trimming: 10 bases; junction bases outside the gene matches: 11. This CDR3 comprises 13 residues. CDR1 is DFQATT, CDR2 SNEGSKA, per germline (reference sequence). CDR3 DNA: TGCAGTCACCGGGCCAGCGGGAGGGACGAGCAGTTCTTC. Its protein is CSHRASGRDEQFF.

This clonotype was recorded many times. The chain combines TRBV2 with TRBJ2-5; maybe TRBD2 (6 bases). Germline assignment: CDR1 SNHLY and CDR2 FYNNEI. Trimming pared 4 bases from V and 7 bases from J, leaving 22 bases between. The CDR3 has 16 residues. The CDR3 sequence is CASSGRLVNDLGTQYF. CDR3 DNA sequence: TGTGCCAGCAGTGGAAGACTAGTAAATGATTTGGGGACCCAGTACTTC.

The table lists this clonotype with many counts. The V gene is TRBV5-1, the J gene TRBJ1-4, with TRBD1 matching 9 bases. Germline loops: CDR1 SGHRS, CDR2 YFSETQ. The CDR3 has 14 amino acids. J lost 6 bases, V lost 0 bases, and 0 bases had no gene match. DNA for the CDR3: TGCGCCAGCAGCTTGGGGACAGGGGATGAAAAACTGTTTTTT. Residues: CASSLGTGDEKLFF.

This clonotype was recorded at least ten times. The chain joins TRBV15 to TRBJ2-5; 13 bases line up with TRBD2. Per the germline V gene, CDR1 is LNHNV and CDR2 is YYDKDF (reference sequence). There are 17 residues in the CDR3. Trimming took 9 bases from V and 5 from J; bases not matched to a gene: 15. The CDR3 DNA reads as TGTGCCACAAACCCGGGACTAGCGGGGCCCTGGGAGGAGACCCAGTACTTC. Protein sequence: CATNPGLAGPWEETQYF.

The V gene is TRBV5-1, the J gene TRBJ2-2, with 13 bases fitting TRBD2. CDR1 SGHRS and CDR2 YFSETQ come from the germline V gene. The CDR3 extends over 17 amino acids. The junction had 3 bases not matched to a gene; V was cut back by 2 bases and J by 2 bases. The CDR3 bases are TGCGCCAGCAGCTTACTAGCGGGAGGGCCCAACACCGGGGAGCTGTTTTTT. It codes for CASSLLAGGPNTGELFF. Combining the CDR3 with reference TRBV5-1 and TRBJ2-2 gives the whole variable domain KAGVTQTPRYLIKTRGQQVTLSCSPISGHRSVSWYQQTPGQGLQFLFEYFSETQRNKGNFPGRFSGRQFSNSRSEMNVSTLELGDSALYLCASSLLAGGPNTGELFFGEGSRLTVL.

This clonotype was counted between two and nine times. V is TRBV5-6 and J is TRBJ1-4; D call uncertain. V shed 0 bases and J shed 7 bases, with 10 bases lying between them. This CDR3 has 14 residues. Germline V gene data show CDR1 as SGHDT and CDR2 as YYEEEE. The CDR3 sequence is CASSLGPEGEKLFF. The CDR3 bases are TGTGCCAGCAGCTTGGGACCGGAAGGTGAAAAACTGTTTTTT.

This clonotype was observed many times. The V call is TRBV2, the J call TRBJ2-1; D is perhaps TRBD1 (6 bases). The CDR3 spans 13 residues. Trimming took off 6 bases at V and 6 bases at J, with 12 bases between the two ends. The germline gives CDR1 SNHLY, CDR2 FYNNEI. The CDR3 DNA is TGTGCCAGCAGGAAACAGGGAGCCAATGAGCAGTTCTTC. Translating it yields CASRKQGANEQFF.

V and J are TRBV6-6 and TRBJ1-2, with TRBD1 matching 8 bases. Germline CDR1 is MNHNY and CDR2 is SVGAGI (reference sequence). Losses at the gene ends were 0 bases for V and 4 bases for J; bases not matched to a gene: 4. CDR3 length: 15 residues. The CDR3 reads CASSYSPGQVYGYTF. The CDR3 DNA sequence: TGTGCCAGCAGTTACTCACCGGGACAGGTCTATGGCTACACCTTC.

This clonotype was picked up many times. The J gene is TRBJ2-1, the V gene TRBV12-3 or TRBV12-4; a possible D gene is TRBD2 (6 bases). This CDR3 has 15 amino acids. With 1 base removed from V and 7 bases from J, the gap between germline ends came to 14 bases. The CDR3 sequence: CASSLGGVVGNEQFF. CDR3 DNA: TGTGCCAGCAGTTTAGGCGGGGTAGTCGGGAATGAGCAGTTCTTC.

This clonotype was found many times. The rearrangement uses TRBV3-1 and TRBJ1-2; D gene unclear. The CDR3 is 13 amino acids. Germline V CDR1 and CDR2: LGHDT, YNNKEL (reference sequence). V lost 5 bases and J lost 5, with 12 bases in between. The CDR3 is CASSTTGGYGYTF. In nucleotides, the CDR3 is TGTGCCAGCAGCACTACGGGTGGTTATGGCTACACCTTC.

The CDR3 bases are TGTGCCAGCAGTTACGGGACAGGGGGCTTGGCTAACTATGGCTACACCTTC. It encodes CASSYGTGGLANYGYTF. The V gene is TRBV6-2 or TRBV6-3, the J gene TRBJ1-2, with 12 nucleotides matching TRBD1. From germline, CDR1 is MNHEY and CDR2 SVGEGT. The CDR3 is 17 residues long. Trimming cost V 2 bases and J 0 bases; bases outside gene matches: 4.

Ten or more counts support this clonotype. This chain links TRBV29-1 with TRBJ2-2, with no clear D. CDR1 and CDR2 from the germline V gene are SQVTM and ANQGSEA. The CDR3 is 12 residues long. V was trimmed by 7 bases and J by 12 bases, leaving 18 bases between them. The CDR3 bases are TGCAGCGCCGCCCAGCAGCTAGGGCAGCTGTTTTTT. Protein: CSAAQQLGQLFF.

This clonotype was observed a few times. The chain carries TRBV24-1 and TRBJ2-3, with 10 nucleotides matching TRBD2. The CDR3 spans 17 residues. Trimming cost V 0 bases and J 3 bases; bases outside gene matches: 5. The germline CDR1 and CDR2 sequences are KGHDR and SFDVKD. CDR3 residues: CATSDLWSSGGTDTQYF. The CDR3 DNA is TGTGCCACCAGTGATTTGTGGTCTAGCGGGGGTACAGATACGCAGTATTTT.

This clonotype was found many times. This chain uses TRBV20-1 with TRBJ2-5; possible D gene TRBD2, 6 bases. Per germline, CDR1 DFQATT and CDR2 SNEGSKA (reference sequence). CDR3 length equals 15 residues. Trimming removed 1 base at V and 5 bases at J, with 17 bases between. CDR3 sequence: CSARVQPGDRETQYF. The CDR3 bases are TGCAGTGCTAGAGTACAGCCGGGGGACCGGGAGACCCAGTACTTC.

Many counts were recorded for this clonotype. This chain connects TRBV7-2 to TRBJ2-3, with 13 bases aligning to TRBD2. The V gene end was trimmed by 0 bases and the J gene end by 6 bases; junction bases not matched to a gene: 6. Germline V gene lookup returns CDR1 SGHTA and CDR2 FQGNSA. The CDR3 totals 17 residues. The CDR3 nucleotides are TGTGCCAGCAGCTTAGCGCAGTCACTAGCGGGGGGGGATACGCAGTATTTT. It specifies CASSLAQSLAGGDTQYF.

This chain links TRBV5-1 with TRBJ1-4; D unresolved. The CDR3 runs to 17 residues. Germline V gene sequence: CDR1 SGHRS, CDR2 YFSETQ. Trimming took 0 bases from V and 0 from J, leaving 12 bases between them. CDR3 bases: TGCGCCAGCAGCTTGGCCCCGGTAGGAGCAACTAATGAAAAACTGTTTTTT. This codes for CASSLAPVGATNEKLFF.

The sample holds many counts of this clonotype. This chain joins TRBV14 and TRBJ2-1, with D perhaps being TRBD1 or TRBD2 (5 bases each). Trimming took 1 base from V and 1 from J, leaving 14 bases between them. From germline, CDR1 is SGHDN and CDR2 FVKESK. CDR3 length: 17 residues. CDR3 loop: CASSQGTWGRSYNEQFF. DNA for the CDR3: TGTGCCAGCAGCCAAGGGACCTGGGGGAGATCCTACAATGAGCAGTTCTTC.

This clonotype turned up a few times. V usage is TRBV19 and J usage is TRBJ1-1, with D maybe TRBD1 (5 bases). The CDR3 spans 16 residues. Germline CDR1 reads LNHDA; CDR2 reads SQIVND (reference sequence). V dropped 2 bases and J dropped 3 bases, with 16 bases sitting between them. Here the CDR3 reads CASSIIPGTEDTEAFF. The CDR3 nucleotides read TGTGCCAGTAGTATAATCCCCGGGACTGAGGACACTGAAGCTTTCTTT. Looking up the rest from reference TRBV19 and TRBJ1-1 gives the full variable domain: DGGITQSPKYLFRKEGQNVTLSCEQNLNHDAMYWYRQDPGQGLRLIYYSQIVNDFQKGDIAEGYSVSREKKESFPLTVTSAQKNPTAFYLCASSIIPGTEDTEAFFGQGTRLTVV.